This TCR beta chain appears in the sequencing data of a study of shared clonotypes between healthy human individuals. Study information: Ranging from 18 to 49 in age, donors were two women and a few men.

Whole-study findings and limits: Naive subsets usually exceeded memory subsets in estimated richness.

The CD4+ fraction was divided into a CD45RA+ naive subset and a CD45RA-negative memory subset. Sequencing was performed with immunoSEQ multiplex PCR; in TCRdb, only in-frame clones are kept and a portion is missing. This sample has about 1.5 million clones, with 95% to 99% found just once. Germline CDR1 and CDR2: SGHNT and YYREEE (reference sequence). CDR3 length equals 19 residues. Between the trimmed V and J ends, which lost 0 bases and 0 bases, there was a span of 20 bases. As to this clone: What it binds is unknown.

The source is a man between 25 and 39 years old in good health. Sequenced input: naive CD4+ T cells sorted from blood. Subset here: CD45RA+ positively selected. This sequence joins TRBV5-4 and TRBJ2-3; D may correspond to TRBD1 or TRBD2 (7 bases each). DNA for the CDR3: TGTGCCAGCAGCTTGGGGGGACAGCAAAGCGGGACTAGCACAGATACGCAGTATTTT. It encodes CASSLGGQQSGTSTDTQYF.